A selection of T cell receptor beta chains follows, all from one sample in a study of blood T cells in healthy people across ages. TCRdb used MiXCR to reprocess the 5' RACE reads, holding one entry per CDR3 protein. The data contain 550,000 to 700,000 distinct CDR3 sequences, 27% of them seen just once; the ten biggest clones take up about 18%. Material: blood. Source of these receptors: a woman aged 70-85 years in good health. CDR3s include the opening cysteine and the closing phenylalanine or tryptophan. D genes are given only for firm matches. The size of a clone is reported for some rows only, either as once, few or many, or as a class for expanded clones.

- - TRBJ1-4 TRBV28 CASSLWVGAGEKLFF TGTGCCAGCAGTTTATGGGTAGGGGCCGGTGAAAAACTGTTTTTT
- few TRBJ2-1 TRBV5-1 CASSLGGRVSRQYRNEQFF TGCGCCAGCAGCTTGGGCGGCAGGGTGTCCAGGCAGTATAGGAATGAGCAGTTCTTC
TRBD2 few TRBJ2-5 TRBV6-2/TRBV6-3 CASSGGLAGEQETQYF TGTGCCAGCAGTGGGGGACTAGCGGGGGAGCAAGAGACCCAGTACTTC
- many TRBJ1-4 TRBV20-1 CSARGPKKLFF TGCAGTGCCCGGGGCCCCAAAAAACTGTTTTTT
TRBD2 - TRBJ2-7 TRBV28 CASKPGGATNEQYF TGTGCCAGTAAGCCCGGGGGGGCCACCAACGAGCAGTACTTC
TRBD1 - TRBJ1-6 TRBV7-2 CASSRSAGGYNSPLHF TGTGCCAGCAGCAGATCGGCAGGGGGTTATAATTCACCCCTCCACTTT
- - TRBJ1-2 TRBV15 CATSRDSYRVLNYGYTF TGTGCCACCAGCAGAGACTCCTACAGGGTTCTTAACTATGGCTACACCTTC
- - TRBJ1-5 TRBV3-1 CASSQTYSNQPQHF TGTGCCAGCAGCCAAACGTATAGCAATCAGCCCCAGCATTTT
- - TRBJ1-6 TRBV5-1 CASSSATYNSPLHF TGCGCCAGCAGCTCAGCTACCTATAATTCACCCCTCCACTTT
TRBD2 few TRBJ2-5 TRBV20-1 CSAGWTSGGQETQYF TGCAGTGCTGGCTGGACTAGCGGGGGACAAGAGACCCAGTACTTC
- - TRBJ1-1 TRBV7-2 CASSSPSMNTGAFF TGTGCCAGCAGCTCCCCTTCCATGAACACTGGAGCTTTCTTT
- - TRBJ1-1 TRBV12-3/TRBV12-4 CASSSNSYLNTEAFF TGTGCCAGCAGTTCGAATTCCTACTTGAACACTGAAGCTTTCTTT
- few TRBJ2-1 TRBV7-2 CASSLSGTTYNEQFF TGTGCCAGCAGCTTAAGCGGCACTACCTACAATGAGCAGTTCTTC
- many TRBJ2-7 TRBV5-5 CASRRTFQNRFDEQYF TGTGCCAGCAGACGGACATTTCAGAACCGCTTTGACGAGCAGTACTTC
TRBD1 - TRBJ2-7 TRBV27 CASSASVPGGEGF TGTGCCAGCAGTGCCTCCGTCCCAGGGGGCGAAGGCTTC
TRBD1 - TRBJ2-3 TRBV5-1 CASTTGQGWADTQYF TGCGCCAGCACCACTGGACAGGGGTGGGCAGATACGCAGTATTTT
- few TRBJ1-1 TRBV29-1 CSIGQRNTEAFF TGCAGCATTGGACAGAGAAACACTGAAGCTTTCTTT
- - TRBJ1-5 TRBV10-3 CAIGRSNQPQHF TGTGCCATCGGGAGGAGCAATCAGCCCCAGCATTTT
TRBD2 few TRBJ2-5 TRBV7-6 CANSLSGLAGVETQYF TGTGCCAACAGCTTATCAGGACTAGCGGGGGTCGAGACCCAGTACTTC
- - TRBJ2-1 TRBV11-1 CASSPSRGEQFF TGTGCCAGCAGCCCCTCGCGCGGTGAGCAGTTCTTC
TRBD2 - TRBJ2-1 TRBV12-3/TRBV12-4 CASIWGTSAYNEQFF TGTGCCAGCATCTGGGGGACTAGCGCCTACAATGAGCAGTTCTTC
- - TRBJ1-1 TRBV6-5 CASSYSGTNTEAFF TGTGCCAGCAGTTACTCCGGAACGAACACTGAAGCTTTCTTT
- few TRBJ1-5 TRBV29-1 CSVASGVGNQPQHF TGCAGCGTTGCTTCGGGGGTTGGCAATCAGCCCCAGCATTTT
TRBD1 few TRBJ1-5 TRBV29-1 CSVDPGQGDYSNQPQHF TGCAGCGTTGACCCGGGACAGGGAGATTATAGCAATCAGCCCCAGCATTTT
TRBD1 few TRBJ1-4 TRBV7-9 CASSPAGQGNEKLFF TGTGCCAGCAGCCCAGCTGGACAGGGAAATGAAAAACTGTTTTTT
- many TRBJ1-2 TRBV20-1 CSVPSGGSGYGYTF TGCAGCGTACCCTCGGGGGGCTCGGGATATGGCTACACCTTC
TRBD1 few TRBJ1-2 TRBV4-3 CASSQLTGVVYGYTF TGCGCCAGCAGCCAATTAACAGGGGTAGTTTATGGCTACACCTTC
TRBD1 few TRBJ1-2 TRBV2 CASSEGRTGYGYTF TGTGCCAGCAGTGAAGGGCGGACAGGCTATGGCTACACCTTC
- few TRBJ1-5 TRBV5-1 CASSFGAVGQPQHF TGCGCCAGCAGCTTCGGGGCCGTGGGCCAGCCCCAGCATTTT
- - TRBJ2-5 TRBV20-1 CSASRVEGQETQYF TGCAGTGCTAGTAGAGTCGAGGGGCAAGAGACCCAGTACTTC
- few TRBJ1-4 TRBV7-2 CASSPERAGEKLFF TGTGCCAGCAGCCCGGAGAGGGCCGGGGAAAAACTGTTTTTT
- - TRBJ2-7 TRBV10-3 CAISESTGQGRSYEQYF TGTGCCATCAGTGAGTCGACAGGACAAGGGCGTTCCTACGAGCAGTACTTC
- - TRBJ2-1 TRBV5-6 CASSPTGSREQFF TGTGCCAGCAGCCCAACGGGGTCTAGGGAGCAGTTCTTC
- many TRBJ2-1 TRBV7-2 CASSLDRANEQFF TGTGCCAGCAGCTTAGACCGGGCCAATGAGCAGTTCTTC
TRBD2 - TRBJ2-5 TRBV7-9 CASSPSLAGGVEQYF TGTGCCAGCAGCCCCAGTCTAGCGGGGGGCGTAGAGCAGTACTTC
TRBD1 few TRBJ1-6 TRBV5-1 CASSQGQGWNSPLHF TGCGCCAGCAGCCAGGGACAGGGGTGGAATTCACCCCTCCACTTT
TRBD2 few TRBJ2-5 TRBV7-3 CASSLMPAGVGETQYF TGTGCCAGCAGCTTAATGCCTGCGGGGGTAGGAGAGACCCAGTACTTC